The next 23 T cell receptor beta chains were all read from a single sample in a study of shared clonotypes between healthy human individuals (dated by TCRdb to 2018 to 2021). Receptors were amplified or captured by the immunoSEQ multiplex PCR assay. What TCRdb holds here is the immuneACCESS table cut down to in-frame rearrangements. Part of the clones is not present; checked against another copy, under half of the missing clones reflect an unresolved V gene, and the others are unexplained. The sample table holds a few million clones, of which 90% to 95% were seen once. Together, the top ten hold over 0.12% of the sample. The sample taken for sequencing was naive CD4+ T cells sorted from blood. This specimen's cell subset or site label, per the study, means: CD45RA+ positively selected. The receptors come from a man between 18 and 35 years old in good health.

Remarks on this clone: Other DNA sequences in this sample translate to the same CDR3. The V and J genes are TRBV9 and TRBJ2-7, with 8 bases fitting TRBD1. With 2 bases clipped from V and 4 bases from J, the junction kept 5 bases outside the gene matches. This CDR3 comprises 14 residues. Germline V gene sequence: CDR1 SGDLS, CDR2 YYNGEE. This CDR3 reads CASSVDRGGYEQYF. The DNA of the CDR3 is TGTGCCAGCAGCGTCGACAGGGGTGGTTACGAGCAGTACTTC.

The chain couples TRBV25-1 to TRBJ1-6, with TRBD1 matching 10 bases. Germline V gives CDR1 MGHDK, CDR2 SYGVNS. This CDR3 has 13 residues. The V and J ends lost 4 bases and 14 bases, in that order; junction bases with no gene match: 5. The CDR3 DNA reads as TGTGCCAGCAGTGCACCGGGACAGGGGTCCCTCCACTTT. Its protein is CASSAPGQGSLHF.

In DNA, the CDR3 is TGTGCCAGCAGCAAAAGTTCCACACCCTTAGGACTAAAAAATGGCTACACCTTC. It codes for CASSKSSTPLGLKNGYTF. This chain links TRBV9 with TRBJ1-2; D remains unclear. Trimming removed 4 bases from V and 6 bases from J, with 28 bases in between. CDR1 and CDR2 (germline): SGDLS, YYNGEE. The length of the CDR3 is 18 residues.

The V gene is TRBV28, the J gene TRBJ2-7; D may be TRBD1 (6 bases). V lost 6 bases to trimming and J lost 6 bases, with 15 bases between them. CDR1 MDHEN and CDR2 SYDVKM come from the germline V gene. The CDR3 sequence is 13 residues long. CDR3: CASRGTTRGEQYF. The DNA for the CDR3 is TGTGCCAGCAGGGGGACAACGAGGGGCGAGCAGTACTTC.

This sequence joins TRBV30 and TRBJ2-5; 14 bases agree with TRBD2. The V segment lost 5 bases and the J segment 4 bases; nucleotides outside the gene matches: 9. This CDR3 has 16 residues. Germline V gene data show CDR1 as GTSNPN and CDR2 as SVGIG (reference sequence). The CDR3 is CAWWRTGTSGRETQYF. As DNA, the CDR3 is TGTGCCTGGTGGCGGACCGGGACTAGCGGGAGAGAGACCCAGTACTTC.

V and J are TRBV2 and TRBJ1-4; perhaps TRBD1 as D (6 bases). The germline CDR1 and CDR2 sequences are SNHLY and FYNNEI. V lost 3 bases and J lost 1, with 15 bases in between. The CDR3 extends over 17 amino acids. The CDR3 DNA reads TGTGCCAGCAGTGACACAGGGTGGAGAGTAACTAATGAAAAACTGTTTTTT. Encoded protein: CASSDTGWRVTNEKLFF.

The chain recombines TRBV6-5 with TRBJ1-2; 8 bases are shared with TRBD1. Germline V CDR1 and CDR2: MNHEY, SVGAGI. The CDR3 has 15 residues. V was clipped by 0 bases and J by 4 bases; unmatched bases: 4. CDR3 sequence (DNA): TGTGCCAGCAGTTACTCGAACGACAGGGGCTATGGCTACACCTTC. It yields the protein CASSYSNDRGYGYTF.

This rearrangement joins TRBV7-9 to TRBJ2-7; 14 nucleotides match TRBD2. This CDR3 comprises 17 residues. From germline, CDR1 is SEHNR and CDR2 FQNEAQ (reference sequence). Unmatched junction bases numbered 8, after V lost 1 base and J lost 6 bases. CDR3 protein: CASSLDPGLAGAFEQYF. The CDR3 DNA sequence: TGTGCCAGCAGCTTAGACCCGGGACTAGCGGGAGCGTTCGAGCAGTACTTC.

The chain couples TRBV27 to TRBJ2-7; 10 positions match TRBD2. The CDR3 is made up of 16 amino acids. Germline values: CDR1 MNHEY, CDR2 SMNVEV (reference sequence). Trimming cost V 6 bases and J 4 bases; bases outside gene matches: 12. CDR3 sequence reads: CASSSLSGLAEYEQYF. The CDR3 DNA reads as TGTGCCAGCAGCTCTCTCTCAGGACTAGCGGAGTACGAGCAGTACTTC.

The rearrangement joins TRBV5-1 to TRBJ2-7; D possibly corresponds to TRBD2 (5 bases). Looked up from germline, CDR1 is SGHRS and CDR2 is YFSETQ. This CDR3 contains 15 residues. V was trimmed by 5 bases and J by 6 bases, leaving 21 bases between them. CDR3 nucleotide sequence: TGCGCCAGCAGTTTGAGAAGGACTGAGACTGGCGAGCAGTACTTC. This encodes CASSLRRTETGEQYF.

This chain joins TRBV6-4 and TRBJ2-6, with 7 bases matching TRBD1. Germline loops: CDR1 MRHNA, CDR2 SNTAGT. The CDR3 runs to 15 residues. The V segment lost 4 bases and the J segment 5 bases; nucleotides outside the gene matches: 5. The DNA for the CDR3 is TGTGCCAGCAGTGCGGAAGGGGGCTGGGCCAACGTCCTGACTTTC. Translating it yields CASSAEGGWANVLTF.

CDR3 sequence reads: CASSGEGRPYEKLFF. DNA for the CDR3: TGTGCCAGCAGTGGAGAGGGGCGTCCCTATGAAAAACTGTTTTTT. This chain joins TRBV2 and TRBJ1-4; D might be TRBD1 (5 bases). Germline values: CDR1 SNHLY, CDR2 FYNNEI. This CDR3 spans 15 amino acids. The V and J ends lost 4 bases and 6 bases respectively, with 15 bases between them.

The J gene is TRBJ2-1, the V gene TRBV5-1; D assignment may be TRBD1 or TRBD2 (6 bases each). V lost 4 bases and J lost 0, with 20 bases in between. This CDR3 comprises 18 residues. The germline V gene encodes CDR1 SGHRS and CDR2 YFSETQ. The CDR3 sequence is CASSASLGGPSSYNEQFF. The CDR3 coding sequence is TGCGCCAGCAGCGCATCCCTTGGGGGGCCAAGCTCCTACAATGAGCAGTTCTTC.

CDR3 in amino acids: CASTQNLANSPLHF. In DNA form, the CDR3 reads TGTGCCAGCACCCAAAATCTGGCCAATTCACCCCTCCACTTT. The chain uses TRBV2 and TRBJ1-6; D not certain. V lost 7 bases to trimming and J lost 7 bases, with 14 bases between them. This CDR3 spans 14 amino acids. CDR1 SNHLY and CDR2 FYNNEI come from the germline V gene.

The chain carries TRBV19 and TRBJ1-2, with 8 bases that match TRBD1. Germline values: CDR1 LNHDA, CDR2 SQIVND (reference sequence). V was clipped by 4 bases and J by 6 bases; unmatched bases: 13. This CDR3 spans 16 amino acids. As DNA, the CDR3 is TGTGCCAGTAGTAGTTTGGCTTTGGACAGGGTGGATGGCTACACCTTC. This codes for CASSSLALDRVDGYTF. The complete variable domain, with remaining parts taken from reference TRBV19 and TRBJ1-2, reads DGGITQSPKYLFRKEGQNVTLSCEQNLNHDAMYWYRQDPGQGLRLIYYSQIVNDFQKGDIAEGYSVSREKKESFPLTVTSAQKNPTAFYLCASSSLALDRVDGYTFGSGTRLTVV.

The V and J genes are TRBV4-3 and TRBJ2-7; D might be TRBD1 (6 bases). V was clipped by 2 bases and J by 3 bases, with 14 bases between them. Germline values: CDR1 LGHNA, CDR2 YSLEER. The CDR3 totals 15 residues. CDR3 DNA: TGCGCCAGCAGCCAACTTAGGGGGATTAGCTACGAGCAGTACTTC. Translation gives CASSQLRGISYEQYF.

The chain combines TRBV5-4 with TRBJ1-1; 8 nucleotides line up with TRBD1. Looked up from germline, CDR1 is SGHNT and CDR2 is YYREEE (reference sequence). The CDR3 consists of 16 residues. The junction had 11 bases not matched to a gene; V was cut back by 3 bases and J by 4 bases. CDR3 in amino acids: CASSSGSGGSGTEAFF. The CDR3 coding sequence is TGTGCCAGCAGCTCGGGGTCAGGGGGCTCGGGCACTGAAGCTTTCTTT.

This chain joins TRBV5-4 and TRBJ2-7, with 14 positions matching TRBD2. This CDR3 comprises 17 residues. CDR1 and CDR2 from the germline V gene are SGHNT and YYREEE (reference sequence). The V segment lost 4 bases and the J segment 2 bases; nucleotides outside the gene matches: 8. The CDR3 region has the DNA TGTGCCAGCAGCACGGGACTAGCGGGAGCCGGAACCTACGAGCAGTACTTC. Its protein is CASSTGLAGAGTYEQYF.

As concerns this clone: Other DNA sequences within the sample encode an identical CDR3. The rearrangement links TRBV7-2 to TRBJ2-1; weak D call: TRBD2 (6 bases). Trimming removed 4 bases from V and 0 bases from J, with 10 bases in between. CDR3 length equals 15 residues. The germline V gene encodes CDR1 SGHTA and CDR2 FQGNSA. CDR3 sequence: CASSSGGSSYNEQFF. The CDR3, as DNA: TGTGCCAGCAGCTCCGGAGGGAGCTCCTACAATGAGCAGTTCTTC.

This clone has only a few counts. This chain joins TRBV25-1 and TRBJ2-7; TRBD1 is a possible D gene (6 bases). V lost 6 bases to trimming and J lost 3 bases, with 9 bases between them. The germline gives CDR1 MGHDK, CDR2 SYGVNS. The CDR3 is 12 residues long. CDR3 sequence reads: CASRTGLYEQYF. CDR3 sequence (DNA): TGTGCCAGCAGAACAGGGCTCTACGAGCAGTACTTC.

The rearrangement joins TRBV7-3 to TRBJ1-5, with TRBD1 matching over 7 bases. The trim removed 5 bases at V and 2 bases at J, leaving 3 bases unmatched. This CDR3 is built from 14 residues. Per germline, CDR1 SGHTA and CDR2 FQGTGA. CDR3 loop: CASSADRGNQPQHF. CDR3 in DNA: TGTGCCAGCAGCGCCGACAGGGGCAATCAGCCCCAGCATTTT.

The table lists this clone with a count of one. CDR3 DNA sequence: TGTGCCAGCAGCTCCCAGGGGAGCTCAGATACGCAGTATTTT. As protein: CASSSQGSSDTQYF. The V and J genes are TRBV11-3 and TRBJ2-3; weak D call: TRBD1 (6 bases). Trimming cost V 4 bases and J 4 bases, with 12 bases left between them. The CDR3 covers 14 residues. The germline gives CDR1 SGHNT, CDR2 YENEEA. Complete variable domain (other parts from reference TRBV11-3 and TRBJ2-3): EAGVVQSPRYKIIEKKQPVAFWCNPISGHNTLYWYLQNLGQGPELLIRYENEEAVDDSQLPKDRFSAERLKGVDSTLKIQPAELGDSAVYLCASSSQGSSDTQYFGPGTRLTVL.

The chain is built from TRBV5-6 and TRBJ2-3; no reliable D call. Germline CDR1 reads SGHDT; CDR2 reads YYEEEE. This CDR3 has 15 amino acids. V was shortened by 4 bases and J by 0 bases, with 12 bases between the two germline ends. CDR3 in DNA: TGTGCCAGCAGCAGTAACGTTTGGAGCACAGATACGCAGTATTTT. The encoded protein is CASSSNVWSTDTQYF.